The clone carrying this TCR beta chain was recorded a few times. Produced via immunoSEQ multiplex PCR; TCRdb's table is partial and in-frame only. The sample includes approximately 62,000 clones, around 89% of them seen just once. The sample belongs to a study of blood T cell repertoires in COVID-19. Whole-study context: Samples representing acute and convalescent COVID-19 were sourced from the United States, Italy and Spain.

The V gene end was trimmed by 0 bases and the J gene end by 5 bases; junction bases not matched to a gene: 6. In germline, CDR1 is MGHRA, CDR2 YSYEKL. The CDR3 has 15 residues. Source material: peripheral blood. The chain joins TRBV4-1 to TRBJ2-7, with 8 bases fitting TRBD1. This sequence was found in a man aged 55 to 70 with acute or convalescent COVID-19. The CDR3 nucleotides read TGCGCCAGCAGCCAAGAGATGGCAGGGGGCGACGAGCAGTACTTC. Its protein is CASSQEMAGGDEQYF.